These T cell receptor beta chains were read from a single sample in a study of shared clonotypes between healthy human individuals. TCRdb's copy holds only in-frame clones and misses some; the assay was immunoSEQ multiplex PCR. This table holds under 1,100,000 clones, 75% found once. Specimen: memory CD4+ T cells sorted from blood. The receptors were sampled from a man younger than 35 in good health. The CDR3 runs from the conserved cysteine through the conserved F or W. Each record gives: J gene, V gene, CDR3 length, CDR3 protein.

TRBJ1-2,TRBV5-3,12,CASLRDHYGYTF
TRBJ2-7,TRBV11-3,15,CASSRGGRAINEQYF
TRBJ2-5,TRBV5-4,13,CASSSRGGETQYF
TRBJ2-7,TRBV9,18,CASSVGLAGAPMNNEQYF
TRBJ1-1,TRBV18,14,CASSIEQGNTEAFF
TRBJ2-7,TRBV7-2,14,CASTPGGHGYEQYF
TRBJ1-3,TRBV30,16,CAWSSSGARTGNTIYF
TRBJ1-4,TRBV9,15,CASSVGTGAAEKLFF
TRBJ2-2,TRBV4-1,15,CASSRGQPNTGELFF
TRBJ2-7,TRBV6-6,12,CASRTGGREQYF
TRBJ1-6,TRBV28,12,CASRPGNSPLHF
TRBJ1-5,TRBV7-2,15,CASSRDSYSNQPQHF
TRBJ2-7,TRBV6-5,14,CASSRDTSRYEQYF
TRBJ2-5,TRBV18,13,CASSRSGEETQYF
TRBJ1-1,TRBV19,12,CASQGQYTEAFF
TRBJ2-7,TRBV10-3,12,CAISDQGYEQYF
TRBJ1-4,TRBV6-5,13,CASSSDRGEKLFF
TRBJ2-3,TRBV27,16,CASTDRVGISTDTQYF
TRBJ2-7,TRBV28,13,CASSFQDGYEQYF
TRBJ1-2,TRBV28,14,CASSYEGANYGYTF
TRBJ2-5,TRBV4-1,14,CASSRVPGGETQYF
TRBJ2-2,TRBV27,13,CASRIRVTGELFF
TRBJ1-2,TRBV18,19,CASSPLGQEDYRTYYGYTF
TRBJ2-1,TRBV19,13,CASSFGRYNEQFF
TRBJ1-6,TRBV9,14,CASSLGPINSPLHF
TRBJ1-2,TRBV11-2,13,CASTSQRDGRYTF
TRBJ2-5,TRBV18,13,CASKNSGQETQYF
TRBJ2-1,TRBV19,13,CASSTSGGNEQFF
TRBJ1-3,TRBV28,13,CASSSPSGNTIYF
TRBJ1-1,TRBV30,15,CAWSWGGRGNTEAFF
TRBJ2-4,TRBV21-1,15,CASSVNRVAKNIQYF